The TCR beta chain under discussion was sequenced for a study of blood T cell repertoires in COVID-19. Using immunoSEQ multiplex PCR, the repertoire was profiled, and TCRdb retains in-frame clones only, with some absent. The data show tens of thousands of clones, with approximately 90% seen just once and less than 20% held by the top ten. Germline V gene lookup returns CDR1 MNHEY and CDR2 SVGEGT. The length of the CDR3 is 14 residues. The V gene lost 4 bases and the J gene lost 5 bases, with 14 bases spanning the gap. The receptor was derived from an elderly woman with acute or convalescent COVID-19. The J gene is TRBJ1-1, the V gene TRBV6-2 or TRBV6-3; TRBD1 might be the D (5 bases). Material: peripheral blood. The CDR3 loop reads CASSSGQGRTEAFF. In nucleotides, the CDR3 is TGTGCCAGCAGTTCTGGGCAGGGCAGAACTGAAGCTTTCTTT.